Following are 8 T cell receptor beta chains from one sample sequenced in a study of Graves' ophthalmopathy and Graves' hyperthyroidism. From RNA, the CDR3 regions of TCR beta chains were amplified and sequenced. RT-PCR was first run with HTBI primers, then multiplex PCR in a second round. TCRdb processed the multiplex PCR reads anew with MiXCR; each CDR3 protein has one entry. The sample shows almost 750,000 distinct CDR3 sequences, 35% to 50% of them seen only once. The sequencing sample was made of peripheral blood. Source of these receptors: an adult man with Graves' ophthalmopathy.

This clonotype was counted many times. In DNA, the CDR3 is TGTGCCAGCAGCCCGACAGGGGGCACGCAGACTGAAGCTTTCTTT. This gives the protein CASSPTGGTQTEAFF. The V and J genes are TRBV7-3 and TRBJ1-1; 10 bases are shared with TRBD1. CDR1 is SGHTA and CDR2 is FQGTGA in the germline V gene. V was clipped by 5 bases and J by 5 bases; unmatched bases: 8. The CDR3 totals 15 residues.

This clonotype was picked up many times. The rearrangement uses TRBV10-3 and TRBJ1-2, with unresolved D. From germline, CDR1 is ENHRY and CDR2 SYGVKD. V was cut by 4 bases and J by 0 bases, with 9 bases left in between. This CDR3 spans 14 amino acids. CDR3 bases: TGTGCCATCAGTGCAGGTATAGCTAACTATGGCTACACCTTC. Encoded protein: CAISAGIANYGYTF.

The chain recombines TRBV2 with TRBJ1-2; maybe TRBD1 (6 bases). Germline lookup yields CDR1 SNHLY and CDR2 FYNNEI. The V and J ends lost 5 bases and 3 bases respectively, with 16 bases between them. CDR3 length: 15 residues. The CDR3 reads CASSYRRGLDYGYTF. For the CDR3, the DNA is TGTGCCAGCAGTTACCGCAGGGGCCTGGACTATGGCTACACCTTC. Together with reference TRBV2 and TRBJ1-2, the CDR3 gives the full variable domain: EPEVTQTPSHQVTQMGQEVILRCVPISNHLYFYWYRQILGQKVEFLVSFYNNEISEKSEIFDDQFSVERPDGSNFTLKIRSTKLEDSAMYFCASSYRRGLDYGYTFGSGTRLTVV.

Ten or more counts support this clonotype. The CDR3 nucleotides are TGCAGTGCTAGAGATCTTCAGAGGACAGGGTTAGGGGACGAGCAGTACTTC. It yields the protein CSARDLQRTGLGDEQYF. The rearrangement links TRBV20-1 to TRBJ2-7, with 8 bases matching TRBD1. Trimming removed 0 bases from V and 5 bases from J; junction bases left unmatched: 15. This CDR3 is built from 17 residues. Germline CDR1 DFQATT, CDR2 SNEGSKA (reference sequence).

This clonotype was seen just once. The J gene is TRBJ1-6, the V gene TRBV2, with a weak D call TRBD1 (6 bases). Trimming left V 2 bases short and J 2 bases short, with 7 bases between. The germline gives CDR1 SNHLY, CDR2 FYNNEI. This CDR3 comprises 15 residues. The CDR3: CASSEWDTYNSPLHF. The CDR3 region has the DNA TGTGCCAGCAGTGAATGGGACACCTATAATTCACCCCTCCACTTT.

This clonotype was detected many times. The CDR3 DNA reads as TGTGCCATCAGTGAGTCGCAGGGTGCCGAGCAGTACTTC. Protein: CAISESQGAEQYF. The V gene is TRBV10-3, the J gene TRBJ2-7; a weak D match, TRBD1 (5 bases). The germline V gene encodes CDR1 ENHRY and CDR2 SYGVKD. The CDR3 totals 13 residues. V shed 0 bases and J shed 6 bases, with 9 bases lying between them.

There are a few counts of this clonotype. This CDR3 is CSATRDRGLVGYTF. The CDR3 DNA reads TGCAGTGCTACCCGGGACAGGGGGCTTGTTGGCTACACCTTC. The chain joins TRBV20-1 to TRBJ1-2; 12 positions agree with TRBD1. Trimming removed 4 bases from V and 7 bases from J; junction bases left unmatched: 7. Germline-derived CDR1 and CDR2 are DFQATT and SNEGSKA (reference sequence). This CDR3 is 14 amino acids long.

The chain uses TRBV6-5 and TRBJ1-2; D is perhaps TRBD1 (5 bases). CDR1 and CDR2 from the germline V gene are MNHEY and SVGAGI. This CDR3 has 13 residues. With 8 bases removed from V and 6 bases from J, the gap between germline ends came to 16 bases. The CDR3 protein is CASGGRGMDGYTF. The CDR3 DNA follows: TGTGCCAGCGGGGGAAGAGGGATGGATGGCTACACCTTC.